The rows below give T cell receptor beta chains drawn from one sample of a study of lymphopenia after photon versus proton radiotherapy. Here immunoSEQ multiplex PCR was the method, and the copy in TCRdb shows in-frame clones only, minus some. The data contain approximately 20,000 clones, approximately 86% of them singletons. The sample was peripheral blood, taken from a patient treated with proton-based radiotherapy. The receptors were sampled from a man aged 65 to 85 with pancreatic cancer. The CDR3 runs from the conserved cysteine through the conserved F or W. The order of the fields is J gene, V gene, clone size, D gene, CDR3 protein, CDR3 DNA. The D gene is left open where the match is weak. Clone size is given for some rows only: seen once, a few or many times, or a class if the clone is expanded.

TRBJ1-2	TRBV6-1	NA	TRBD1	CASRPGGEVGYGYTF	TGTGCCAGCCGGCCAGGGGGCGAGGTCGGATACGGCTACACCTTC
TRBJ1-6	TRBV11-1	NA	TRBD1	CASSRTGNNSPLHF	TGTGCCAGCAGCCGGACAGGCAATAATTCACCCCTCCACTTT
TRBJ2-5	TRBV29-1	NA	NA	CSGSEGVGETQYF	TGCAGCGGTAGTGAGGGGGTTGGAGAGACCCAGTACTTC
TRBJ1-5	TRBV7-9	NA	NA	CASSAQGGVRDQPQHF	TGTGCCAGCAGCGCCCAAGGCGGAGTTCGTGATCAGCCCCAGCATTTT
TRBJ1-2	TRBV10-3	few	NA	CAISESGRGGYTF	TGTGCCATCAGTGAGTCGGGGAGGGGTGGCTACACCTTC
TRBJ1-6	TRBV6-6	NA	NA	CASSEEGADRSPLHF	TGTGCCAGCAGCGAAGAAGGGGCCGATCGTTCACCCCTCCACTTT
TRBJ1-6	TRBV2	NA	NA	CASSGTSAGSPLHF	TGTGCCAGCAGTGGAACCTCGGCGGGTTCACCCCTCCACTTT
TRBJ1-3	TRBV19	NA	NA	CASSPSIVPSGNTIYF	TGTGCCAGTAGTCCGTCGATAGTACCCTCTGGAAACACCATATATTTT
TRBJ1-5	TRBV18	NA	TRBD1	CASSLGQGQNQPQHF	TGTGCCAGCTCACTGGGACAGGGGCAGAATCAGCCCCAGCATTTT
TRBJ2-4	TRBV19	NA	TRBD2	CASTPFVLAGGLQAKNIQYF	TGTGCCAGTACCCCTTTTGTACTAGCGGGAGGTTTGCAAGCCAAAAACATTCAGTACTTC
TRBJ1-4	TRBV5-5	NA	NA	CASRKEGTHVGEKLFF	TGTGCCAGCAGAAAGGAAGGGACACACGTCGGAGAAAAACTGTTTTTT
TRBJ2-2	TRBV30	NA	NA	CAWRGETSSEFGELFF	TGTGCCTGGAGGGGCGAGACTAGTTCCGAATTCGGGGAGCTGTTTTTT
TRBJ2-1	TRBV6-1	NA	TRBD2	CASGGLINEQFF	TGTGCCAGCGGGGGACTAATCAATGAGCAGTTCTTC
TRBJ1-3	TRBV5-1	NA	NA	CASSLSQGASSGNTIYF	TGCGCCAGCAGCTTGAGCCAGGGCGCGAGCTCTGGAAACACCATATATTTT
TRBJ1-1	TRBV6-5	NA	NA	CASSYTGGGGTEAFF	TGTGCCAGCAGTTATACAGGAGGGGGAGGCACTGAAGCTTTCTTT
TRBJ2-2	TRBV5-6	NA	NA	CASSVGRANTGELFF	TGTGCCAGCAGCGTGGGACGGGCGAACACCGGGGAGCTGTTTTTT
TRBJ1-2	TRBV30	NA	NA	CAWSVGRGIYGYTF	TGTGCCTGGAGTGTAGGTCGGGGGATCTATGGCTACACCTTC
TRBJ2-1	TRBV18	NA	TRBD2	CASSPRIGEGYNEQFF	TGTGCCAGCTCACCACGTATAGGGGAGGGGTACAATGAGCAGTTCTTC
TRBJ2-5	TRBV4-1	few	NA	CASSQARLGETQYF	TGCGCCAGCAGCCAAGCCCGGTTGGGAGAGACCCAGTACTTC
TRBJ2-1	TRBV9	once	TRBD2	CASSPRLALISYNEQFF	TGTGCCAGCAGCCCCAGACTAGCCTTAATCTCCTACAATGAGCAGTTCTTC
TRBJ2-3	TRBV19	NA	TRBD2	CASSIPSGMTDTQYF	TGTGCCAGTAGTATACCTAGCGGGATGACAGATACGCAGTATTTT
TRBJ1-6	TRBV5-4	NA	TRBD1	CASSWGTGGANSPLHF	TGTGCCAGCAGCTGGGGCACAGGGGGTGCTAATTCACCCCTCCACTTT
TRBJ2-7	TRBV6-1	NA	NA	CASTRRGSYEQYF	TGTGCCAGCACCCGGCGCGGCTCCTACGAGCAGTACTTC
TRBJ1-2	TRBV6-5	NA	NA	CASSYSAGGYTF	TGTGCCAGCAGTTACTCGGCGGGAGGCTACACCTTC
TRBJ2-1	TRBV7-9	NA	TRBD1	CASSAPPGQGVSNEQFF	TGTGCCAGCAGCGCCCCCCCCGGACAGGGGGTTAGCAATGAGCAGTTCTTC
TRBJ1-1	TRBV6-5	NA	NA	CASSYSVGGTEAFF	TGTGCCAGCAGTTACTCCGTTGGGGGAACTGAAGCTTTCTTT
TRBJ1-2	TRBV21-1	NA	NA	CASSKRGRSYGYTF	TGTGCCAGCAGCAAAAGGGGCAGAAGCTATGGCTACACCTTC
TRBJ1-1	TRBV18	NA	NA	CASSPEGFAEAFF	TGTGCCAGCTCACCGGAGGGTTTCGCTGAAGCTTTCTTT
TRBJ1-1	TRBV7-3	NA	TRBD1	CASSSQQGVNTEAFF	TGTGCCAGCAGCTCTCAACAGGGGGTGAACACTGAAGCTTTCTTT
TRBJ2-5	TRBV6-5	NA	NA	CASSYGPVQETQYF	TGTGCCAGCAGTTACGGGCCAGTCCAAGAGACCCAGTACTTC
TRBJ1-1	TRBV10-3	NA	NA	CAISTGTEGTEAFF	TGTGCCATCAGTACCGGGACTGAGGGCACTGAAGCTTTCTTT
TRBJ1-2	TRBV28	NA	NA	CAAGGLSYGYTF	TGTGCTGCTGGGGGGCTCAGCTATGGCTACACCTTC
TRBJ2-4	TRBV18	NA	NA	CASSPSGENIQYF	TGTGCCAGCTCACCATCAGGGGAAAACATTCAGTACTTC
TRBJ1-1	TRBV5-1	NA	TRBD1	CASSPREGAQGTEAFF	TGCGCCAGCAGCCCTAGAGAGGGGGCGCAGGGCACTGAAGCTTTCTTT
TRBJ2-7	TRBV6-1	NA	TRBD1	CASSEGTGGFYEQYF	TGTGCCAGCAGTGAAGGGACAGGGGGCTTCTACGAGCAGTACTTC
TRBJ2-5	TRBV11-2	NA	NA	CAARRCPRGFQETQYF	TGTGCCGCGAGGCGCTGCCCCAGGGGATTCCAAGAGACCCAGTACTTC
TRBJ2-1	TRBV7-3	NA	NA	CASSLKAGHNEQFF	TGTGCCAGCAGCTTAAAGGCAGGCCACAATGAGCAGTTCTTC
TRBJ2-5	TRBV6-6	NA	TRBD2	CASSRLAGGVETQYF	TGTGCCAGCAGCAGACTAGCGGGGGGCGTCGAGACCCAGTACTTC
TRBJ2-5	TRBV2	NA	NA	CAILYEQETQYF	TGTGCCATCTTATATGAGCAAGAGACCCAGTACTTC
TRBJ2-2	TRBV2	NA	TRBD1	CASSGQGTPSGELFF	TGTGCCAGCAGTGGACAGGGTACCCCTTCCGGGGAGCTGTTTTTT
TRBJ2-1	TRBV18	NA	NA	CASSPLPGTINGEQFF	TGTGCCAGCTCACCCCTACCCGGGACAATTAATGGTGAGCAGTTCTTC
TRBJ2-2	TRBV15	NA	NA	CATSRGRNTGELFF	TGTGCCACCAGCAGGGGACGGAACACCGGGGAGCTGTTTTTT